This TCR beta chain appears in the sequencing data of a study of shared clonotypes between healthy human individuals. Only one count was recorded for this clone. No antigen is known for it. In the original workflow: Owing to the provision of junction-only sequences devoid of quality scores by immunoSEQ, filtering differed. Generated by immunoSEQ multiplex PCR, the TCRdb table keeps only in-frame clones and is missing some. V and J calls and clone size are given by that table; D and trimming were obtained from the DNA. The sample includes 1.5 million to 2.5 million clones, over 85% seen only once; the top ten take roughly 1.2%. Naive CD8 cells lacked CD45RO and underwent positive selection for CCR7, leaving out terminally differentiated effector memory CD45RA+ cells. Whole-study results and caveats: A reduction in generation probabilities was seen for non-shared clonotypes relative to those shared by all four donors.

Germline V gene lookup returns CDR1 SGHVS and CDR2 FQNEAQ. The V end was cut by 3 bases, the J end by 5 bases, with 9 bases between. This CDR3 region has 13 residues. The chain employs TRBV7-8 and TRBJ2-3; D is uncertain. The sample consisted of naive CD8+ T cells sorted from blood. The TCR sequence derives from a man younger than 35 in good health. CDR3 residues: CASSLVPGDTQYF. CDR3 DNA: TGTGCCAGCAGCTTGGTTCCTGGAGATACGCAGTATTTT.